This T cell receptor (beta chain) derives from a study of T cell changes during pregnancy in multiple sclerosis. This clone was seen more than once but under ten times. Profiling relied on immunoSEQ multiplex PCR, and the TCRdb table lists in-frame clones only, not all of them. Seen here are around 92,000 clones, almost 95% observed once, and the top ten hold 2% to 2.5%. CDR3 length: 10 amino acids. V was trimmed by 6 bases and J by 8 bases, leaving 9 bases between them. Germline loops: CDR1 SQVTM, CDR2 ANQGSEA. Sequenced here: peripheral blood, sampled in the third trimester of pregnancy. The clonotype originates from a female donor with multiple sclerosis, enrolled in a pregnancy study. V and J are TRBV29-1 and TRBJ2-3, with D unclear. CDR3 amino acids: CSVLTGTQYF. In DNA, the CDR3 is TGCAGCGTCCTAACTGGTACGCAGTATTTT.